This note documents a single T cell receptor (beta chain) sequence. No antigen is known for it. This record belongs to a study of identifying expanded T cells in peripheral blood. Collection occurred without any documented infections or immune events in donors. Generated by immunoSEQ multiplex PCR, the TCRdb table keeps only in-frame clones and is missing some. This table has around 63,000 clones, over 75% appearing once. Notes on the study in general: Clone count variance between roughly 2-week samples rose with total template count.

This TCR was sampled from a person aged 18 to 75 in good health. The sample taken for sequencing was blood.

CDR3 DNA sequence: TGTGCCAGCAGCCCAGGGACAGGGCTTGGAAACACCATATATTTT. This codes for CASSPGTGLGNTIYF. The chain has TRBV7-8 and TRBJ1-3; 9 nucleotides align to TRBD1. The germline V gene has CDR1 SGHVS and CDR2 FQNEAQ. With V trimmed by 5 bases and J by 3 bases, 5 bases remained unmatched. The CDR3 spans 15 residues.